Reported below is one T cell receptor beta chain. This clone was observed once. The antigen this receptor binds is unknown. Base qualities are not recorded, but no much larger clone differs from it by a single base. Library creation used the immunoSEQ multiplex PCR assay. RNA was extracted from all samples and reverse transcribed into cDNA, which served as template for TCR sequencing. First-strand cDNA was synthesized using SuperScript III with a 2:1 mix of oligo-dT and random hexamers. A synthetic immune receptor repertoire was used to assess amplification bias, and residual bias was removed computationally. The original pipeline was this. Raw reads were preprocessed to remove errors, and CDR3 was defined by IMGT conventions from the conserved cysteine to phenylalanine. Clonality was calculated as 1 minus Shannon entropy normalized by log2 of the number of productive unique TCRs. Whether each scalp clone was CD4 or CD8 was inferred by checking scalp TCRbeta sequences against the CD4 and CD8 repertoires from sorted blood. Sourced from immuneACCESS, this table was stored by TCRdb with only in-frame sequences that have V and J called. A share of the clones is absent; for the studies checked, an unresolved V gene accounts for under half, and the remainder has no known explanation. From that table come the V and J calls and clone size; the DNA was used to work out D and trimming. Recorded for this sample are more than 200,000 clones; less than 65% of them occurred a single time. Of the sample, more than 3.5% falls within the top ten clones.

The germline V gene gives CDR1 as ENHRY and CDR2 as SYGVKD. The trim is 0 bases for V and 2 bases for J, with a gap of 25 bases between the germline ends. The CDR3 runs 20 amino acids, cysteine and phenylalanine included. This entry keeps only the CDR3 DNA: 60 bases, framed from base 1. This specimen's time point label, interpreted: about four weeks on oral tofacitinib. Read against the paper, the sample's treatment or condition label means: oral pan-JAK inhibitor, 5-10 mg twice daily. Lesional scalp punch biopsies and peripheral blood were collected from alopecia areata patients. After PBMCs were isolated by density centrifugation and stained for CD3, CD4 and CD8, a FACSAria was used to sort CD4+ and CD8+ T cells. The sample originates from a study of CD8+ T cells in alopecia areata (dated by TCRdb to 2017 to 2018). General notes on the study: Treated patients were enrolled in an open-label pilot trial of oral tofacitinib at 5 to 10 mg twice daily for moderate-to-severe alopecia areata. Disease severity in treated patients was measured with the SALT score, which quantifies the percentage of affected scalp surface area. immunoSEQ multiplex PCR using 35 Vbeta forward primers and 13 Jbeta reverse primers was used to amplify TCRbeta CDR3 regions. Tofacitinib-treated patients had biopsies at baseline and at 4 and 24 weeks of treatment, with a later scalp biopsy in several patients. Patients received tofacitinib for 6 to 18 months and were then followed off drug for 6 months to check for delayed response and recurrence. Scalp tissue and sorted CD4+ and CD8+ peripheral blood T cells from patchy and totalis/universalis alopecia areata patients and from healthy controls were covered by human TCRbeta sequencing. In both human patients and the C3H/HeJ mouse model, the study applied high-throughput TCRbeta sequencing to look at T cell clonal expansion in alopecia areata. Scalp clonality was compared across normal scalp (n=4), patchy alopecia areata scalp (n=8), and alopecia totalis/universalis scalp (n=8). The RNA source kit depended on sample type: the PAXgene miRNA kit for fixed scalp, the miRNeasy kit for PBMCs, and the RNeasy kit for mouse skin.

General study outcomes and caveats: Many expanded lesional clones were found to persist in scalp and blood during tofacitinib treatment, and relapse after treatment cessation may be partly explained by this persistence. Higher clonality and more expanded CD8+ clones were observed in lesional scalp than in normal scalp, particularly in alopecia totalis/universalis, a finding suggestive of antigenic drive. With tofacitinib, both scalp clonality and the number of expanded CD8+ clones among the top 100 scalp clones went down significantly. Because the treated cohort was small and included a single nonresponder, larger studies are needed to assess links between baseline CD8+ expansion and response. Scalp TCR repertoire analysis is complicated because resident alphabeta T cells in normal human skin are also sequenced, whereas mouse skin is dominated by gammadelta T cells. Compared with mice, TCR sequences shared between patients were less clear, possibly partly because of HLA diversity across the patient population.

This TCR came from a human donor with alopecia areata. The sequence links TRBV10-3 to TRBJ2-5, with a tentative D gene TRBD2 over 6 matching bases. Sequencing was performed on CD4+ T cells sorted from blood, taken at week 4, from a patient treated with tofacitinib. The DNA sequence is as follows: TGTGCCATCAGTGAGTCCCGCGGGAACACGCAACGCGGATATCAAGAGACCCAGTACTTC. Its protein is CAISESRGNTQRGYQETQYF.